The present T cell receptor beta chain was sequenced within a study of T cells in Graves' hyperthyroidism and ophthalmopathy. Study-level points and caveats: Ophthalmopathy prediction by the model preceded onset by a median roughly 6 months.

On this clonotype itself: Its antigen remains unidentified.

CDR3 length: 16 residues. Germline V gives CDR1 SNHLY, CDR2 FYNNEI. Unmatched junction bases numbered 6, after V lost 0 bases and J lost 4 bases. Amplification targeted TCR beta CDR3 regions from RNA transcripts. TCR CDR3 underwent first-round RT-PCR with the HTBI primer set. A single record per CDR3 protein comes from TCRdb applying MiXCR to the multiplex PCR reads. Among roughly 710,000 distinct CDR3 sequences listed, approximately 36% were seen once. Uncontrolled infection, other autoimmune disease, pregnancy or lactation disqualified patients from enrolment. This chain links TRBV2 with TRBJ1-5, with TRBD1 identical over 7 bases. The clonotype comes from a woman in her 40s with Graves' hyperthyroidism. Sequencing input: blood. In nucleotides, the CDR3 is TGTGCCAGCAGTGAAGCTAGCAGGGGGGGGAATCAGCCCCAGCATTTT. This gives the protein CASSEASRGGNQPQHF.